This is a list of T cell receptor beta chains from one sample in a study of immune evolution from preneoplasia to lung adenocarcinoma. This table comes from immunoSEQ multiplex PCR, and its TCRdb copy is limited to in-frame clones, with some not included. Of some 2,500 clones listed, roughly 80% are singletons. Source material: FFPE adjacent normal lung tissue. These TCRs come from a person older than 75 with lung adenocarcinoma. The CDR3 runs from the conserved cysteine through the conserved F or W. The D gene is left open where the match is weak. Clone size is given for some rows only: seen once, a few or many times, or a class if the clone is expanded.

V: TRBV7-9
J: TRBJ1-6
size: -
D: -
DNA: TGTGCCAGCAGCTCGCAGTTAACACCCCTCCACTTT
CDR3: CASSSQLTPLHF

V: TRBV5-1
J: TRBJ2-5
size: -
D: TRBD2
DNA: TGCGCCAGCAGCTTGTCCCTAGCGGTTGGGGAGACCCAGTACTTC
CDR3: CASSLSLAVGETQYF

V: TRBV10-3
J: TRBJ2-1
size: -
D: -
DNA: TGTGCCATCACCTCACTGCAGGGGGGTGAGCAGTTCTTC
CDR3: CAITSLQGGEQFF

V: TRBV6-5
J: TRBJ1-4
size: -
D: -
DNA: TGTGCCAGCAGGTCGGGCCTCGGAGGTGAAAAACTGTTTTTT
CDR3: CASRSGLGGEKLFF

V: TRBV30
J: TRBJ1-4
size: -
D: -
DNA: TGTGCCTGGAGTGTCACAGGGCGGCAAAAACTGTTTTTT
CDR3: CAWSVTGRQKLFF

V: TRBV7-8
J: TRBJ2-1
size: -
D: -
DNA: TGTGCCAGCGCCAAGGGGTTTTACAATGAGCAGTTCTTC
CDR3: CASAKGFYNEQFF

V: TRBV11-3
J: TRBJ2-1
size: -
D: TRBD2
DNA: TGTGCCAGCAGCTTAGGGGGACTAGCGGGCAATGAGCAGTTCTTC
CDR3: CASSLGGLAGNEQFF

V: TRBV11-2
J: TRBJ2-1
size: -
D: TRBD1
DNA: TGTGCCAGCAGCGAACAGGGGATGAGGGATTACAATGAGCAGTTCTTC
CDR3: CASSEQGMRDYNEQFF

V: TRBV6-6
J: TRBJ1-1
size: -
D: -
DNA: TGTGCCAGCTACTCAACCACTGAAGCTTTCTTT
CDR3: CASYSTTEAFF

V: TRBV11-2
J: TRBJ2-7
size: -
D: TRBD1
DNA: TGTGCCAGCAGCTTAGTGGGGACAGGGATCGAGCAGTACTTC
CDR3: CASSLVGTGIEQYF

V: TRBV5-1
J: TRBJ2-7
size: -
D: TRBD1
DNA: TGCGCCAGCAGAACGGGACAGGGGGCCTACGAGCAGTACTTC
CDR3: CASRTGQGAYEQYF

V: TRBV7-2
J: TRBJ1-2
size: -
D: TRBD1
DNA: TGTGCCAGCAGTCAGGACAGGGGGGCCTATGGCTACACCTTC
CDR3: CASSQDRGAYGYTF

V: TRBV19
J: TRBJ2-1
size: -
D: TRBD1
DNA: TGTGCCAGTAGTACCTGGGACAGGTGGGAGTTAAAGCAGTTCTTC
CDR3: CASSTWDRWELKQFF

V: TRBV6-6
J: TRBJ2-2
size: once
D: -
DNA: TGTGCCAGCACCAAAGGGGTTATCGGGGAGCTGTTTTTT
CDR3: CASTKGVIGELFF

V: TRBV27
J: TRBJ2-1
size: -
D: TRBD1
DNA: TGTGCCAGCACACAGGGGGGCTCCTACAATGAGCAGTTCTTC
CDR3: CASTQGGSYNEQFF

V: TRBV13
J: TRBJ1-1
size: -
D: TRBD1
DNA: TGTGCCAGCGGACAGGGTCGGGTGAACACTGAAGCTTTCTTT
CDR3: CASGQGRVNTEAFF

V: TRBV23-1
J: TRBJ1-4
size: -
D: TRBD1
DNA: TGCGCCAGCAGTCAATCTGGCGACAGGGGGCTTGAAAAACTGTTTTTT
CDR3: CASSQSGDRGLEKLFF

V: TRBV4-2
J: TRBJ2-7
size: few
D: -
DNA: TGTGCCAGCAGCCTGGGCGGAACCTACGAGCAGTACTTC
CDR3: CASSLGGTYEQYF

V: TRBV5-1
J: TRBJ2-5
size: -
D: -
DNA: TGCGCCAGCAGCCCCGGGACTCATCAAGAGACCCAGTACTTC
CDR3: CASSPGTHQETQYF